Below, 24 T cell receptor beta chains from the same sample are listed, as sequenced in a study of identical twins' blood T cells. TCRdb reprocessed the 5' RACE reads via MiXCR and lists one record per CDR3 protein. The data show 350,000 to 400,000 distinct CDR3 sequences, about 28% seen once. Material for sequencing was PBMCs. The receptor source for this set is a woman aged 18 to 50 in good health.

This clonotype was observed a handful of times. The V gene is TRBV7-8, the J gene TRBJ2-5, with unresolved D. The CDR3 has 13 amino acids. Germline values: CDR1 SGHVS, CDR2 FQNEAQ. Trimming removed 5 bases from V and 10 bases from J, with 17 bases in between. The CDR3 bases are TGTGCCAGCAGCGCATCCGGTGGAAGAGACCAGTACTTC. Its translation is CASSASGGRDQYF.

This chain connects TRBV10-3 to TRBJ1-1; perhaps TRBD1 as D (5 bases). Deletions cut 6 bases from V and 0 bases from J, with 11 bases between. The CDR3 consists of 14 residues. Germline CDR1 reads ENHRY; CDR2 reads SYGVKD. The CDR3 DNA follows: TGTGCCATCAGCCCTTCGGGGCTGAACACTGAAGCTTTCTTT. This sequence encodes CAISPSGLNTEAFF.

This rearrangement joins TRBV19 to TRBJ1-1; D may be TRBD1 (6 bases). CDR1 and CDR2 (germline): LNHDA, SQIVND (reference sequence). V was clipped by 7 bases and J by 5 bases, with 20 bases between them. The CDR3 is 15 amino acids. For the CDR3, the DNA is TGTGCCAGTAACCCGAACAGGGTTTGGGAGACTGAAGCTTTCTTT. This translates into CASNPNRVWETEAFF.

This sequence joins TRBV10-3 and TRBJ1-2; perhaps TRBD1 as D (6 bases). Trimming cost V 10 bases and J 8 bases, with 14 bases left between them. Germline V gives CDR1 ENHRY, CDR2 SYGVKD. CDR3 size: 11 residues. The CDR3 nucleotides are TGTGCCAACGCAGGGGAAGGGGGCTACACCTTC. Encoded protein: CANAGEGGYTF.

CDR3 bases: TGTGCCAGCAGCGTAGCCGGGACCCAATACGGTGAGCAGTTCTTC. Translated, it gives CASSVAGTQYGEQFF. The chain couples TRBV9 to TRBJ2-1; D is tentatively TRBD1 or TRBD2 (5 bases each). This CDR3 spans 15 amino acids. From germline, CDR1 is SGDLS and CDR2 YYNGEE. V was cut by 0 bases and J by 9 bases, with 16 bases left in between.

The CDR3 spells CASTTTGGLNTEAFF. For the CDR3, the DNA is TGTGCCAGCACCACCACAGGGGGCTTGAACACTGAAGCTTTCTTT. The genes are TRBV27 and TRBJ1-1; 9 nucleotides align to TRBD1. Per the germline V gene, CDR1 is MNHEY and CDR2 is SMNVEV (reference sequence). This CDR3 is 15 amino acids long. With 7 bases clipped from V and 0 bases from J, the junction kept 6 bases outside the gene matches.

Note on this clonotype: This may come from a read error, since a much larger clone is one base off. This sequence joins TRBV29-1 and TRBJ2-2; 8 nucleotides match TRBD1. This CDR3 is built from 14 residues. The ends lost 6 bases at V and 3 bases at J; junction bases unmatched: 6. Germline V gene sequence: CDR1 SQVTM, CDR2 ANQGSEA. The CDR3 nucleotides read TGCAGCGTAAGGACAGGGTTAGACACCGGGGAGCTGTTTTTT. Translation: CSVRTGLDTGELFF.

In this sample, this clonotype turned up many times. The chain is built from TRBV12-5 and TRBJ1-5; D unresolved. The CDR3 has 14 residues. Germline CDR1 reads LGHNT; CDR2 reads FRNRAP. Trimming stripped 1 base from V and 7 bases from J, with 11 bases between. The DNA for the CDR3 is TGTGCTAGTGGTTTGGGAAACATTGGACAGCCCCAGCATTTT. As protein: CASGLGNIGQPQHF.

The chain has TRBV5-1 and TRBJ2-7; D is undetermined. The CDR3 extends over 16 amino acids. Germline values: CDR1 SGHRS, CDR2 YFSETQ. Trimming removed 0 bases at V and 0 bases at J, with 13 bases between. The CDR3 sequence is CASSLAPSPDSYEQYF. The CDR3 DNA reads as TGCGCCAGCAGCTTGGCCCCCAGTCCAGACTCCTACGAGCAGTACTTC.

In its sample, this clonotype was seen once. The V and J genes are TRBV12-3 or TRBV12-4 and TRBJ2-6; D ambiguous. The CDR3 runs to 15 residues. Trimming shortened V by 3 bases and J by 4 bases, and 10 bases separated the two germline ends. The CDR3 bases are TGTGCCAGCAGTTTGTTCCAAACCGGGGCCAACGTCCTGACTTTC. Translated, it gives CASSLFQTGANVLTF.

This clonotype has more than one count but fewer than ten. The chain's CDR3 is CASSPNLMGGYEQYF. CDR3 DNA sequence: TGTGCCAGCAGCCCAAATTTGATGGGGGGCTACGAGCAGTACTTC. The rearrangement joins TRBV7-2 to TRBJ2-7, with D tentatively TRBD2 (6 bases). The CDR3 is made up of 15 amino acids. Trimming removed 5 bases from V and 3 bases from J, with 17 bases in between. Per the germline V gene, CDR1 is SGHTA and CDR2 is FQGNSA.

This clonotype was observed at least ten times. The chain is built from TRBV20-1 and TRBJ1-2; TRBD1 might be the D (6 bases). Trimming removed 5 bases at V and 4 bases at J, with 11 bases between. The CDR3 spans 12 residues. Germline lookup yields CDR1 DFQATT and CDR2 SNEGSKA (reference sequence). DNA for the CDR3: TGCAGTGCTGTGGGGGGCGGCTATGGCTACACCTTC. This gives the protein CSAVGGGYGYTF.

The V and J genes are TRBV5-5 and TRBJ1-2; possibly TRBD1 for D (5 bases). Deletions cut 1 base from V and 5 bases from J, with 12 bases between. CDR3 length: 14 amino acids. Looked up from germline, CDR1 is SGHKS and CDR2 is YYEKEE (reference sequence). DNA for the CDR3: TGTGCCAGCAGCTTGAGGGACCTCCGATATGGCTACACCTTC. Residues: CASSLRDLRYGYTF.

This clonotype occurred many times. J is TRBJ1-6 and V is TRBV20-1; D gene uncertain. The V end was cut by 6 bases, the J end by 0 bases, with 15 bases between. The length of the CDR3 is 16 residues. Germline CDR1 and CDR2: DFQATT and SNEGSKA (reference sequence). The CDR3 sequence is CSATVGSRSYNSPLHF. CDR3 in DNA: TGCAGTGCCACCGTGGGCTCCCGCTCCTATAATTCACCCCTCCACTTT.

The chain uses TRBV20-1 and TRBJ2-1; weak D call: TRBD2 (6 bases). Germline CDR1 reads DFQATT; CDR2 reads SNEGSKA (reference sequence). V was clipped by 6 bases and J by 5 bases, with 14 bases between them. The CDR3 length is 13 residues. CDR3 sequence (DNA): TGCAGTGCCCGGGGGAAGCGGGACAATGAGCAGTTCTTC. Residues: CSARGKRDNEQFF.

In this sample, this clonotype turned up many times. The chain employs TRBV9 and TRBJ1-5, with D unclear. V lost 1 base to trimming and J lost 7 bases, with 12 bases between them. The CDR3 has 14 residues. Germline V gene sequence: CDR1 SGDLS, CDR2 YYNGEE. CDR3 loop: CASSVSGEGQPQHF. The CDR3 nucleotides are TGTGCCAGCAGCGTATCAGGTGAGGGACAGCCCCAGCATTTT.

The chain has TRBV19 and TRBJ1-1, with unresolved D. This CDR3 is built from 13 residues. The V gene's germline CDR1 is LNHDA and CDR2 SQIVND (reference sequence). V gave up 8 bases and J gave up 3 bases, with 13 bases separating them. The CDR3 reads CASSGNFDTEAFF. The DNA for the CDR3 is TGTGCCAGTTCCGGGAACTTCGACACTGAAGCTTTCTTT. The whole variable domain, remainder taken from reference TRBV19 and TRBJ1-1, is DGGITQSPKYLFRKEGQNVTLSCEQNLNHDAMYWYRQDPGQGLRLIYYSQIVNDFQKGDIAEGYSVSREKKESFPLTVTSAQKNPTAFYLCASSGNFDTEAFFGQGTRLTVV.

The gene calls are TRBV5-1 and TRBJ2-2; TRBD1 is a possible D gene (6 bases). V shed 6 bases and J shed 2 bases, with 11 bases lying between them. There are 14 residues in the CDR3. The V gene's germline CDR1 is SGHRS and CDR2 YFSETQ. For the CDR3, the DNA is TGCGCCAGCACTAGGACAGCAAACACCGGGGAGCTGTTTTTT. It encodes CASTRTANTGELFF.

V gene TRBV12-5 combines with J gene TRBJ1-5; D might be TRBD1 (6 bases). The CDR3 is made up of 17 amino acids. V was pared by 6 bases and J by 0 bases, with 18 bases between. Germline V gives CDR1 LGHNT, CDR2 FRNRAP. Here the CDR3 reads CASGPPGAGYSNQPQHF. The CDR3 DNA reads as TGTGCTAGTGGCCCCCCGGGGGCCGGTTATAGCAATCAGCCCCAGCATTTT.

The rearrangement joins TRBV3-1 to TRBJ2-1, with D possibly TRBD2 on 5 matching bases. CDR1 is LGHDT, CDR2 YNNKEL, per germline (reference sequence). The germline V and J ends were trimmed by 4 bases and 8 bases, with 9 bases remaining between them. The CDR3 has 12 amino acids. The CDR3 region is CASSPEGDEQFF. CDR3 coding DNA: TGTGCCAGCAGCCCAGAGGGCGATGAGCAGTTCTTC.

A remark on this clonotype: A single base separates this from a much larger clone, so it may be a read error. This chain's CDR3 is CSAREVDTQHF. DNA for the CDR3: TGCAGTGCTAGGGAGGTAGATACGCAGCATTTT. V usage is TRBV20-1 and J usage is TRBJ2-3; D not resolved. TRBJ1-5 explains the end of the DNA better; the J call may be wrong. Germline V gene data show CDR1 as DFQATT and CDR2 as SNEGSKA (reference sequence). CDR3 length: 11 residues.

This clonotype has a handful of counts. The J gene is TRBJ1-2, the V gene TRBV29-1, with D hard to call. V was shortened by 4 bases and J by 5 bases, with 8 bases between the two germline ends. Germline values: CDR1 SQVTM, CDR2 ANQGSEA. The CDR3 has 11 amino acids. In DNA form, the CDR3 reads TGCAGCGTTGGAGTTGAGTATGGCTACACCTTC. Protein sequence: CSVGVEYGYTF. The full variable domain, its missing parts supplied by reference TRBV29-1 and TRBJ1-2, is SAVISQKPSRDICQRGTSLTIQCQVDSQVTMMFWYRQQPGQSLTLIATANQGSEATYESGFVIDKFPISRPNLTFSTLTVSNMSPEDSSIYLCSVGVEYGYTFGSGTRLTVV.

In its sample, this clonotype was seen a few times. This chain uses TRBV20-1 with TRBJ2-3, with D possibly being TRBD2 (5 bases). Germline V gene sequence: CDR1 DFQATT, CDR2 SNEGSKA (reference sequence). This CDR3 spans 14 amino acids. Deletions cut 3 bases from V and 6 bases from J, with 16 bases between. The CDR3 is CSARDSRFIDTQYF. The CDR3 nucleotides read TGCAGTGCTAGGGACTCCCGTTTTATCGATACGCAGTATTTT.

This chain joins TRBV10-3 and TRBJ1-1; D gene ambiguous. V was shortened by 4 bases and J by 11 bases, with 17 bases between the two germline ends. Germline V CDR1 and CDR2: ENHRY, SYGVKD. The CDR3 extends over 13 amino acids. The CDR3 nucleotides read TGTGCCATCAGTGGTGTCGGAGCAATAGGGGCTTTCTTT. It is translated as CAISGVGAIGAFF.